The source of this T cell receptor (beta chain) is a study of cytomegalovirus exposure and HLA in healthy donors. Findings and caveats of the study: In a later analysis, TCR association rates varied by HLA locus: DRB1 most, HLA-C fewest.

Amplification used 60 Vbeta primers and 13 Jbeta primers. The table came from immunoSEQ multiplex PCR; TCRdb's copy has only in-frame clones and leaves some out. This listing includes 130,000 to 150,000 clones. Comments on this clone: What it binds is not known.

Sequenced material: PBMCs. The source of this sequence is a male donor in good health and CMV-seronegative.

The CDR3 reads CASSGAGETQYF. The DNA of the CDR3 is TGCGCCAGCAGTGGGGCGGGGGAGACCCAGTACTTC. This chain uses TRBV5-1 with TRBJ2-5; D might be TRBD2 (6 bases). CDR3 length: 12 amino acids. Germline loops: CDR1 SGHRS, CDR2 YFSETQ. V lost 5 bases to trimming and J lost 5 bases, with 10 bases between them. Complete variable domain (other parts from reference TRBV5-1 and TRBJ2-5): KAGVTQTPRYLIKTRGQQVTLSCSPISGHRSVSWYQQTPGQGLQFLFEYFSETQRNKGNFPGRFSGRQFSNSRSEMNVSTLELGDSALYLCASSGAGETQYFGPGTRLLVL.